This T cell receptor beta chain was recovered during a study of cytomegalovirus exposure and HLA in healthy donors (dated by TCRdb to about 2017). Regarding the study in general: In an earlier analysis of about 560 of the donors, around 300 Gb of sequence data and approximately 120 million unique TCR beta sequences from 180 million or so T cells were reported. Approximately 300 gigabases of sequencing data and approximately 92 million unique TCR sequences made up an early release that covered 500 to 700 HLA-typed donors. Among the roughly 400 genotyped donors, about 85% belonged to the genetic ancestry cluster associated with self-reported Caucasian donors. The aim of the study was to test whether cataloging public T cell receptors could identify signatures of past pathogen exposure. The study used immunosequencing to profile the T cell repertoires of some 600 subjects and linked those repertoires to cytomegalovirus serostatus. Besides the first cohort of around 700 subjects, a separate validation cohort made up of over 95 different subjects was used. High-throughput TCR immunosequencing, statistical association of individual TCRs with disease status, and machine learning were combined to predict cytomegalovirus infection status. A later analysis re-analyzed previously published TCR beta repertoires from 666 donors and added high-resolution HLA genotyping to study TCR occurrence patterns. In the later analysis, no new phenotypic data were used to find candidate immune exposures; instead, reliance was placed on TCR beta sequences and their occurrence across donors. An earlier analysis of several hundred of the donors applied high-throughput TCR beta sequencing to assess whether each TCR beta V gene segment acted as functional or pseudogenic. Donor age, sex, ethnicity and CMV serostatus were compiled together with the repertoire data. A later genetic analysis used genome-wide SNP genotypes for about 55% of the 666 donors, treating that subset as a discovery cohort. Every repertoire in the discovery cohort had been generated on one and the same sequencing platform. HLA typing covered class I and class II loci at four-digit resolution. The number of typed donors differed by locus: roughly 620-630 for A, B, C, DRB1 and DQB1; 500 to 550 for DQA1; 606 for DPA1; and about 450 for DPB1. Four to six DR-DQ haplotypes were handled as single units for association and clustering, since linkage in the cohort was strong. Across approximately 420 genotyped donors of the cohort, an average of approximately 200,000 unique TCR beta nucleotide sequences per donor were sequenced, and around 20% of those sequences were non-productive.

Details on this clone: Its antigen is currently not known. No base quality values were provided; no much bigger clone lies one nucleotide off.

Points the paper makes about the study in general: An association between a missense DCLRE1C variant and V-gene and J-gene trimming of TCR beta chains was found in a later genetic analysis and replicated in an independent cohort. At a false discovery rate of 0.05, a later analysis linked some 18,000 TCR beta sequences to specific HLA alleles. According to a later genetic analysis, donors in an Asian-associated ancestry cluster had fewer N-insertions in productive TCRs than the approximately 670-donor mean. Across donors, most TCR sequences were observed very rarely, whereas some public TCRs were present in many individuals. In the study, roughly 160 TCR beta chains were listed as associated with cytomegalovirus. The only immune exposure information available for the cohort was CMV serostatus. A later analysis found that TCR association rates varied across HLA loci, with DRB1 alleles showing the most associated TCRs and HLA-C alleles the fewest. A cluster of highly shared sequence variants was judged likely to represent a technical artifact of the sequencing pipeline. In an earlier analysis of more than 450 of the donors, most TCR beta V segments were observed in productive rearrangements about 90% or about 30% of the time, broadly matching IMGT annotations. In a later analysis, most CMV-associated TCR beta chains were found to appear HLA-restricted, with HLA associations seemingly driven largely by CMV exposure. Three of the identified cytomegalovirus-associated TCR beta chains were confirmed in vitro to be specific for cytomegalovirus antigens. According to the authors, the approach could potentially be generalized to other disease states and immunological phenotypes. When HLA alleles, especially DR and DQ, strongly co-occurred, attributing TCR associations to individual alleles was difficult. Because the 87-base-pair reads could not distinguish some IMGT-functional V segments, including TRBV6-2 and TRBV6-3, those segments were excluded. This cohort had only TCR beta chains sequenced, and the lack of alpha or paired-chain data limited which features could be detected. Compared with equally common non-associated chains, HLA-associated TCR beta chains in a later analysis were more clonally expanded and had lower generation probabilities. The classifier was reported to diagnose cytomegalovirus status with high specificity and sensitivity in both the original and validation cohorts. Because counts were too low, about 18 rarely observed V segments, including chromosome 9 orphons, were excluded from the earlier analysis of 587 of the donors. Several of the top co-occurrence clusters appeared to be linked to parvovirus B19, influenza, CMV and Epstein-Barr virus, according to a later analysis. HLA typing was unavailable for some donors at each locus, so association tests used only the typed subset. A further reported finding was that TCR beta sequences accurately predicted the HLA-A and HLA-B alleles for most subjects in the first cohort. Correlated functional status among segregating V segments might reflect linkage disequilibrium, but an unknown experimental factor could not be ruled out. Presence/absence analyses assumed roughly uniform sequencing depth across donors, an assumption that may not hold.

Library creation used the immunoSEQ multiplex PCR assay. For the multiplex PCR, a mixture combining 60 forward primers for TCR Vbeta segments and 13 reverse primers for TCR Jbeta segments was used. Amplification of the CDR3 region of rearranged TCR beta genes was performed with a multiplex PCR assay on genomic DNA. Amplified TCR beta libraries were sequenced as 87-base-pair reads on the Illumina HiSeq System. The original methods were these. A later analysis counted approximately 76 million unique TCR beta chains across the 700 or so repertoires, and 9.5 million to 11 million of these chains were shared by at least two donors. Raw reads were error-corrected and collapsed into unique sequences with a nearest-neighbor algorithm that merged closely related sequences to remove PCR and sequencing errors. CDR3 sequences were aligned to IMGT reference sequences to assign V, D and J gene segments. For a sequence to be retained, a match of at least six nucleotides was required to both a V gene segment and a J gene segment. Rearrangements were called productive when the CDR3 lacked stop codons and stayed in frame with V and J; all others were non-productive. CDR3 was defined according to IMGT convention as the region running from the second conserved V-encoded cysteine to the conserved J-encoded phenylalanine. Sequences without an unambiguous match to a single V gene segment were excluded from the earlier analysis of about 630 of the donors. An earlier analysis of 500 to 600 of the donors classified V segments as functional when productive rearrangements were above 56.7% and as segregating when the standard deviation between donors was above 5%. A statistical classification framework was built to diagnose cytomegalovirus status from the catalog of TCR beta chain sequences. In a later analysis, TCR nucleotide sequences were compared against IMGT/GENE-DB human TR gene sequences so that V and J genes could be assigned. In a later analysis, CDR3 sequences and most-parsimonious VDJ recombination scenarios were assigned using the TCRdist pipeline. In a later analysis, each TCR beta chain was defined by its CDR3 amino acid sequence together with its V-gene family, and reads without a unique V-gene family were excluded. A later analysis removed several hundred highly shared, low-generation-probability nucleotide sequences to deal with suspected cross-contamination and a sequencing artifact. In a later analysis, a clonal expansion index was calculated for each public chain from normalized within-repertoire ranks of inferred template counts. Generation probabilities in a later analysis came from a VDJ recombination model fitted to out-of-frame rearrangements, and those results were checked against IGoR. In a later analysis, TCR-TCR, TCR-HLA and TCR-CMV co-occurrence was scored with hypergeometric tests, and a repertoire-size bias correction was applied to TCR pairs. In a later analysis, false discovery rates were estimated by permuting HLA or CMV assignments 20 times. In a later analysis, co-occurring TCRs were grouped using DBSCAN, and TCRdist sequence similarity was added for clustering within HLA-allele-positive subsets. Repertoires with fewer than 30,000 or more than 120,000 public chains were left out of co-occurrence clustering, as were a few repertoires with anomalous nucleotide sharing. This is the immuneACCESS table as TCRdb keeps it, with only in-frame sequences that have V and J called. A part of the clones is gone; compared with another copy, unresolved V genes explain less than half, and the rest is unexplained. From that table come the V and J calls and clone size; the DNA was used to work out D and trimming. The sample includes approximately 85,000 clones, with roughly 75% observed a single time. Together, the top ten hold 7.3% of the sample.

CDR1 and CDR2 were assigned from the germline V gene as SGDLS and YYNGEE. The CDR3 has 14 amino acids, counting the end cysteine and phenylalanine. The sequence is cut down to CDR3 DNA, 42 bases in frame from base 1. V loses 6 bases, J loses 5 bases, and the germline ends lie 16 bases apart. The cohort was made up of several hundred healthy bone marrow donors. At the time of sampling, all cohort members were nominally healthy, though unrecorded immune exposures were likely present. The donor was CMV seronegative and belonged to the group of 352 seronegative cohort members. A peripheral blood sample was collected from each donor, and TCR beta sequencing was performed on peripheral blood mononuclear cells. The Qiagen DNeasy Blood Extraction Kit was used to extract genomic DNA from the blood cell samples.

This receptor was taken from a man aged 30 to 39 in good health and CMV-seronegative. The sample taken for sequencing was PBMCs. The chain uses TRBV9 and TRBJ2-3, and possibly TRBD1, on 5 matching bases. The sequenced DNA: TGTGCCAGCAACGCCCAGGGTTCCAGAGATACGCAGTATTTT. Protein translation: CASNAQGSRDTQYF.